This T cell receptor (beta chain) was sequenced during a study of vaccination and CD4 T cells after COVID-19. Treatment given: roughly 10-day PBMC culture with coronavirus spike peptide pools or control peptides (ViraFEST assay). Roughly 2 million PBMCs went into each well for culture with around 9.2 IU/ml IL-2 and around 10 ug/ml peptide pools. Cultured CD4+ T cells had their DNA profiled by the Oncomine TCR Beta short-read assay. TCRdb itself ran the PCR reads through MiXCR, one entry per CDR3 protein. This table holds approximately 16,000 distinct CDR3 sequences, about 33% found once. Turning to this clonotype: Its antigen is not identified.

The CDR3 contains 15 residues. Germline loops: CDR1 DFQATT, CDR2 SNEGSKA (reference sequence). The V end lost 0 bases, the J end lost 0 bases, and 6 bases lay between the germline ends. Study-wide results and limits: Post-vaccination, and not before, a median 86.3% of reactive clones appeared in convalescent patients. Looking at convalescent patients, 304 of their 307 vaccine-specific clones were spike mono-reactive.

The rearrangement links TRBV20-1 to TRBJ1-6; D is unclear. This TCR was sampled from a human donor with COVID-19. Sequenced sample: cultured CD4+ T cells from blood. CDR3 amino acids: CSARDGSSYNSPLHF. The CDR3 DNA reads TGCAGTGCTAGAGATGGCAGCTCCTATAATTCACCCCTCCACTTT.